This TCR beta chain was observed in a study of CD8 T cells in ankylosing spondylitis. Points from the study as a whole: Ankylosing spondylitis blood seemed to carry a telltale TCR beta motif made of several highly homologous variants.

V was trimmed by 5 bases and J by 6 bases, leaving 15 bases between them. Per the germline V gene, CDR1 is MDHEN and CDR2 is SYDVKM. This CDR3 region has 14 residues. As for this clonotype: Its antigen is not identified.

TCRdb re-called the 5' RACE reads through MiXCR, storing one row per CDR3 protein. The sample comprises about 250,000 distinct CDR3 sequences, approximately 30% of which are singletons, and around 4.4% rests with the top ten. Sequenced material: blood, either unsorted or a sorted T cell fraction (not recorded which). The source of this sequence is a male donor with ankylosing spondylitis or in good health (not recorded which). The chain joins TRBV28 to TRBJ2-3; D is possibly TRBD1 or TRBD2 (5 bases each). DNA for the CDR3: TGTGCCAGCAGTGATCGGGGCACCCCCGATACGCAGTATTTT. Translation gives CASSDRGTPDTQYF.